The 18 T cell receptor beta chains presented below share a single source sample, sequenced in a study of cytomegalovirus exposure and HLA in healthy donors. In the PCR, 60 Vbeta and 13 Jbeta primers were used. The repertoire was sequenced with immunoSEQ multiplex PCR; TCRdb's copy has only in-frame clones and lacks some. The table lists around 280,000 clones, around 90% of them singletons, with roughly 2% in the top ten. Sequencing was done on a sample of PBMCs. The receptor source for this set is a young woman in good health and CMV-seronegative.

The chain is built from TRBV30 and TRBJ2-7; a possible D gene is TRBD2 (6 bases). The CDR3 is made up of 18 amino acids. Germline V gene data show CDR1 as GTSNPN and CDR2 as SVGIG (reference sequence). V was shortened by 6 bases and J by 0 bases, with 27 bases between the two germline ends. CDR3 DNA: TGTGCCTGCCTTTTGAGTGGGGCCCGGGACTTGAGCTCCTACGAGCAGTACTTC. Translation gives CACLLSGARDLSSYEQYF.

J is TRBJ1-2 and V is TRBV29-1; 10 bases agree with TRBD1. The CDR3 totals 13 residues. Germline trimming cut 4 bases from V and 5 bases from J; bases unmatched to any gene: 4. Germline-derived CDR1 and CDR2 are SQVTM and ANQGSEA. The CDR3 reads CSVAWDRGYGYTF. CDR3 DNA: TGCAGCGTTGCGTGGGACAGGGGATATGGCTACACCTTC.

Only a few counts were recorded for this clone. The gene calls are TRBV30 and TRBJ1-4; no definite D call. Germline CDR1 GTSNPN, CDR2 SVGIG (reference sequence). The V end lost 0 bases, the J end lost 7 bases, and 12 bases lay between the germline ends. CDR3 length: 14 amino acids. The CDR3 DNA sequence: TGTGCCTGGAGTGTACTCGAGTCGGGTGAAAAACTGTTTTTT. Encoded protein: CAWSVLESGEKLFF.

The chain employs TRBV7-9 and TRBJ1-2, with 8 bases that match TRBD1. This CDR3 region has 13 residues. V lost 5 bases and J lost 6; bases outside the gene matches: 5. Germline V gives CDR1 SEHNR, CDR2 FQNEAQ (reference sequence). The CDR3: CASSHGTGNGYTF. CDR3 DNA sequence: TGTGCCAGCAGCCACGGGACAGGCAATGGCTACACCTTC.

The V gene is TRBV2, the J gene TRBJ2-2; 14 positions agree with TRBD2. The junction had 4 bases not matched to a gene; V was cut back by 4 bases and J by 6 bases. Germline V CDR1 and CDR2: SNHLY, FYNNEI. The length of the CDR3 is 16 residues. The CDR3 loop reads CASSVETSGGAGELFF. For the CDR3, the DNA is TGTGCCAGCAGTGTTGAGACTAGCGGGGGGGCCGGGGAGCTGTTTTTT. The full variable domain, rest sourced from reference TRBV2 and TRBJ2-2, is EPEVTQTPSHQVTQMGQEVILRCVPISNHLYFYWYRQILGQKVEFLVSFYNNEISEKSEIFDDQFSVERPDGSNFTLKIRSTKLEDSAMYFCASSVETSGGAGELFFGEGSRLTVL.

The genes are TRBV28 and TRBJ1-5, with TRBD1 identical over 8 bases. CDR3 length equals 19 residues. With V trimmed by 3 bases and J by 2 bases, 15 bases remained unmatched. CDR1 and CDR2 (germline): MDHEN, SYDVKM. The CDR3 DNA follows: TGTGCCAGCAGTTTCGTCCAGGGGGCAAACCCAGCGCGCAATCAGCCCCAGCATTTT. Translated: CASSFVQGANPARNQPQHF.

The chain couples TRBV28 to TRBJ1-5, with 7 bases matching TRBD1. Trimming took 6 bases from V and 2 from J; bases not matched to a gene: 10. The CDR3 contains 16 residues. Per germline, CDR1 MDHEN and CDR2 SYDVKM. CDR3: CASSSGQAGGNQPQHF. CDR3 DNA: TGTGCCAGCAGCTCTGGACAGGCCGGAGGCAATCAGCCCCAGCATTTT.

This clone was seen a single time. The rearrangement uses TRBV7-9 and TRBJ1-1, with TRBD1 matching over 7 bases. CDR3 length: 14 amino acids. Germline CDR1 is SEHNR and CDR2 is FQNEAQ (reference sequence). Unmatched junction bases numbered 5, after V lost 3 bases and J lost 4 bases. CDR3 in DNA: TGTGCCAGCAGCTTGGTGACAGGGCCCACTGAAGCTTTCTTT. Its protein product is CASSLVTGPTEAFF.

The chain carries TRBV5-1 and TRBJ2-1; D uncertain. Germline CDR1 is SGHRS and CDR2 is YFSETQ. V lost 0 bases, J lost 5 bases, and 6 bases lay in between. The CDR3 spans 13 residues. The CDR3 DNA reads TGCGCCAGCAGCTTGGTAAGAGACAATGAGCAGTTCTTC. It encodes CASSLVRDNEQFF.

This chain joins TRBV25-1 and TRBJ2-7; TRBD1 might be the D (6 bases). V was pared by 11 bases and J by 7 bases, with 9 bases between. The germline gives CDR1 MGHDK, CDR2 SYGVNS. This CDR3 comprises 9 residues. The CDR3 reads CAGGGEQYF. For the CDR3, the DNA is TGTGCCGGGGGCGGAGAGCAGTACTTC.

The CDR3 bases are TGCGCCAGCAGCTTCGTCCAGGGAGGGTACGAGCAGTACTTC. This codes for CASSFVQGGYEQYF. The V call is TRBV5-1, the J call TRBJ2-7; 7 bases are shared with TRBD2. Looked up from germline, CDR1 is SGHRS and CDR2 is YFSETQ. The CDR3 is made up of 14 amino acids. After removal of 2 bases from V and 4 bases from J, the junction contained 6 bases not matched to a gene.

The V and J genes are TRBV6-5 and TRBJ2-5; TRBD1 matches 8 bases. The CDR3 contains 14 residues. V lost 2 bases and J lost 5; bases outside the gene matches: 4. CDR1 is MNHEY and CDR2 is SVGAGI in the germline V gene. CDR3 coding DNA: TGTGCCAGCAGTTACGGACAGGGCAGGGAGACCCAGTACTTC. This sequence encodes CASSYGQGRETQYF.

The genes are TRBV10-3 and TRBJ2-2, with D possibly matching TRBD1 (6 bases). Trimming shortened V by 6 bases and J by 4 bases, and 9 bases separated the two germline ends. The CDR3 extends over 13 amino acids. Germline assignment: CDR1 ENHRY and CDR2 SYGVKD. CDR3 DNA sequence: TGTGCCATCAGCACAGGGAGCACCGGGGAGCTGTTTTTT. As protein: CAISTGSTGELFF.

CDR3 bases: TGTGCCAGCAGGCCGGGACTCCAGAACACTGAAGCTTTCTTT. Translated, it gives CASRPGLQNTEAFF. The rearrangement uses TRBV9 and TRBJ1-1; D possibly corresponds to TRBD1 (5 bases). The CDR3 consists of 14 residues. The ends were cut back, 5 bases at V and 1 base at J, with 12 bases in the middle. CDR1 is SGDLS and CDR2 is YYNGEE in the germline V gene. Looking up the rest from reference TRBV9 and TRBJ1-1 gives the full variable domain: DSGVTQTPKHLITATGQRVTLRCSPRSGDLSVYWYQQSLDQGLQFLIQYYNGEERAKGNILERFSAQQFPDLHSELNLSSLELGDSALYFCASRPGLQNTEAFFGQGTRLTVV.

As for this clone: This sample also contains other DNA sequences that code for the same CDR3. This sequence joins TRBV9 and TRBJ2-2; D is possibly TRBD2 (6 bases). Germline lookup yields CDR1 SGDLS and CDR2 YYNGEE. The CDR3 contains 17 residues. Trimming cost V 5 bases and J 5 bases, with 22 bases left between them. In DNA, the CDR3 is TGTGCCAGCAGTGCCGGTGCGTGGCAGGGACTGACCGGGGAGCTGTTTTTT. It encodes CASSAGAWQGLTGELFF. The full variable domain, completed using reference TRBV9 and TRBJ2-2, is DSGVTQTPKHLITATGQRVTLRCSPRSGDLSVYWYQQSLDQGLQFLIQYYNGEERAKGNILERFSAQQFPDLHSELNLSSLELGDSALYFCASSAGAWQGLTGELFFGEGSRLTVL.

In its sample, this clone was seen once. V usage is TRBV2 and J usage is TRBJ1-6; TRBD1 matches 8 bases. The germline gives CDR1 SNHLY, CDR2 FYNNEI. V shed 4 bases, J shed 6 bases, and the junction held 5 bases outside the gene matches. The CDR3 has 15 amino acids. CDR3 protein: CASSAQGAGNSPLHF. The CDR3 DNA reads TGTGCCAGCAGTGCCCAGGGGGCTGGTAATTCACCCCTCCACTTT.

This clone was seen more than once but under ten times. The chain employs TRBV27 and TRBJ2-5, with unresolved D. The germline CDR1 and CDR2 sequences are MNHEY and SMNVEV (reference sequence). The CDR3 contains 14 residues. V was trimmed by 4 bases and J by 5 bases, leaving 14 bases between them. CDR3 sequence reads: CASSYRLDGETQYF. As DNA, the CDR3 is TGTGCCAGCAGTTACCGACTCGATGGGGAGACCCAGTACTTC.

The CDR3 DNA reads as TGTGCCATCAGTGGGACAGCCGATCCCCAAGCTTTCTTT. Its protein is CAISGTADPQAFF. V and J are TRBV10-3 and TRBJ1-1, with D maybe TRBD1 (6 bases). Trimming shortened V by 4 bases and J by 9 bases, and 15 bases separated the two germline ends. The CDR3 consists of 13 residues. Germline-derived CDR1 and CDR2 are ENHRY and SYGVKD.